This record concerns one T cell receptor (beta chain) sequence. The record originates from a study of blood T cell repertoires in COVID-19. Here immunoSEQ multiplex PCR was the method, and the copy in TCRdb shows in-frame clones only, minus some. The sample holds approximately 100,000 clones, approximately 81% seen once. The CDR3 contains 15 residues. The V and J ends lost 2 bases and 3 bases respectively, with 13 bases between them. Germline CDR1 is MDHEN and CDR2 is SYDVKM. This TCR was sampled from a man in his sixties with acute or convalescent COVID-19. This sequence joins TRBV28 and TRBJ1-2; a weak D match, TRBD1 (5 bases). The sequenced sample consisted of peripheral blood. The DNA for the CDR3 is TGTGCCAGCAGTTTACCAGGGAACAACTACTATGGCTACACCTTC. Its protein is CASSLPGNNYYGYTF.